The clone carrying this T cell receptor (beta chain) was seen only a few times. This sample was included in a study of early T cells in non-severe SARS-CoV-2 infection. The CDR3 has 22 amino acids. Germline loops: CDR1 MNHNY, CDR2 SVGAGI (reference sequence). Trimming removed 2 bases from V and 0 bases from J, with 26 bases in between. Tagging with unique molecular identifiers was applied to individual cDNA molecules. MiXCR, applied by TCRdb to the 5' RACE reads, yields one record per CDR3 protein. This repertoire shows around 83,000 distinct CDR3 sequences, less than 11% found once; its top ten account for over 7%.

This material consisted of whole blood, taken at baseline. The chain joins TRBV6-6 to TRBJ2-6; no clear D. This receptor was identified in an adult who was a healthcare worker with PCR-confirmed SARS-CoV-2 infection or an uninfected control (not recorded which). In DNA, the CDR3 is TGTGCCAGCAGTTACCCGAGGAGTTTTTCCGAAGAGACTCACTCTGGGGCCAACGTCCTGACTTTC. Its translation: CASSYPRSFSEETHSGANVLTF.